The 3 T cell receptor beta chains listed next were all sequenced from one sample in a study of T cell responses to AZD1222 COVID-19 vaccine. Sequencing used immunoSEQ multiplex PCR; TCRdb keeps in-frame clones, though not all of them. The table has about 100,000 clones, just over 85% seen once. The sample was peripheral blood, taken on day 0 of AZD1222 vaccination. The receptors derive from an adult in good health.

This rearrangement joins TRBV11-3 to TRBJ2-3; D may correspond to TRBD1 or TRBD2 (7 bases each). Germline loops: CDR1 SGHNT, CDR2 YENEEA. The CDR3 extends over 15 amino acids. V was shortened by 2 bases and J by 4 bases, with 13 bases between the two germline ends. This CDR3 reads CASSLSGGVADTQYF. DNA of the CDR3: TGTGCCAGCAGCTTATCAGGGGGGGTCGCAGATACGCAGTATTTT. Full variable domain (missing parts from reference TRBV11-3 and TRBJ2-3): EAGVVQSPRYKIIEKKQPVAFWCNPISGHNTLYWYLQNLGQGPELLIRYENEEAVDDSQLPKDRFSAERLKGVDSTLKIQPAELGDSAVYLCASSLSGGVADTQYFGPGTRLTVL.

The chain uses TRBV10-3 and TRBJ1-4; no definite D call. The V end lost 10 bases, the J end lost 3 bases, and 12 bases lay between the germline ends. The CDR3 sequence is 13 residues long. Germline CDR1 reads ENHRY; CDR2 reads SYGVKD. The CDR3 DNA reads as TGTGCCACCTTAAGATCCCCTAATGAAAAACTGTTTTTT. Its protein is CATLRSPNEKLFF.

This sequence joins TRBV5-1 and TRBJ2-2; no clear D gene. The CDR3 has 16 residues. V shed 6 bases and J shed 2 bases, with 17 bases lying between them. The germline V gene has CDR1 SGHRS and CDR2 YFSETQ. For the CDR3, the DNA is TGCGCCAGCAACCCCGATCGGGCAGCCAACACCGGGGAGCTGTTTTTT. Translation gives CASNPDRAANTGELFF.